Listed here are 21 T cell receptor beta chains from one sample, sequenced in a study of CD8 T cells in ankylosing spondylitis. Overall study results and limits: One TCR beta motif, made up of roughly eight highly homologous variants, appeared characteristic of ankylosing spondylitis blood.

TCRdb re-analysed the 5' RACE reads in MiXCR, keeping a single row per CDR3 protein. Of 200,000 to 250,000 distinct CDR3 sequences listed, roughly 6.6% were seen once; the top ten hold more than 13%. The antigens of these receptors remain unknown. The material sequenced was blood, either unsorted or a sorted T cell fraction (not recorded which). These TCRs come from a male donor with ankylosing spondylitis.

The sample holds a few counts of this clonotype. V is TRBV2 and J is TRBJ1-1; possible D gene TRBD1, 5 bases. CDR3 size: 13 residues. Germline V lookup: CDR1 SNHLY, CDR2 FYNNEI. Trimming removed 6 bases from V and 4 bases from J, with 12 bases in between. The chain's CDR3 is CASSWDDGTEAFF. The CDR3 DNA follows: TGTGCCAGCAGCTGGGACGACGGCACTGAAGCTTTCTTT.

The chain has TRBV6-1 and TRBJ1-5; no definite D call. Germline V gene lookup returns CDR1 MNHNS and CDR2 SASEGT. The ends were cut back, 6 bases at V and 3 bases at J, with 15 bases in the middle. CDR3 length equals 15 residues. The CDR3 DNA is TGTGCCAGCAGCCCGCGAGGGAGGAACAATCAGCCCCAGCATTTT. Translated, it gives CASSPRGRNNQPQHF.

This clonotype was recorded a few times. This rearrangement joins TRBV2 to TRBJ1-5; unclear D gene. There are 15 residues in the CDR3. Germline V CDR1 and CDR2: SNHLY, FYNNEI. The V end was cut by 8 bases, the J end by 1 base, with 15 bases between. CDR3 region: CASAEGTSSNQPQHF. The CDR3 bases are TGTGCCAGCGCCGAAGGCACCTCCAGCAATCAGCCCCAGCATTTT.

This clonotype was recorded at least ten times. This chain links TRBV5-1 with TRBJ2-7, with a weak D call TRBD1 (6 bases). This CDR3 is built from 14 residues. The V end lost 4 bases, the J end lost 3 bases, and 14 bases lay between the germline ends. CDR1 and CDR2 from the germline V gene are SGHRS and YFSETQ. The CDR3 sequence is CASSPSTGIYEQYF. In DNA form, the CDR3 reads TGCGCCAGCAGCCCATCCACAGGGATCTACGAGCAGTACTTC. The full variable domain, completed using reference TRBV5-1 and TRBJ2-7, is KAGVTQTPRYLIKTRGQQVTLSCSPISGHRSVSWYQQTPGQGLQFLFEYFSETQRNKGNFPGRFSGRQFSNSRSEMNVSTLELGDSALYLCASSPSTGIYEQYFGPGTRLTVT.

J is TRBJ2-7 and V is TRBV6-2 or TRBV6-3; 10 nucleotides align to TRBD2. Germline assignment: CDR1 MNHEY and CDR2 SVGEGT. V lost 5 bases, J lost 3 bases, and 10 bases stayed unmatched. The CDR3 contains 16 residues. The CDR3 spells CASSRPSLAGVYEQYF. CDR3 sequence (DNA): TGTGCCAGCAGTCGCCCTTCTCTAGCGGGGGTCTACGAGCAGTACTTC.

This clonotype was seen ten or more times. An end of the junction differs from the germline gene, which may be a read error. This chain links TRBV7-9 with TRBJ2-1; D remains unclear. Germline-derived CDR1 and CDR2 are SEHNR and FQNEAQ (reference sequence). This CDR3 contains 10 residues. CDR3 amino acids: CASSLANSVF. CDR3 DNA sequence: TGTGCCAGCAGCTTAGCGAATTCGGTCTTC.

This clonotype was recorded many times. J is TRBJ2-1 and V is TRBV6-2 or TRBV6-3; D call uncertain. This CDR3 is built from 13 residues. Trimming stripped 3 bases from V and 3 bases from J, with 6 bases between. Germline V CDR1 and CDR2: MNHEY, SVGEGT. The CDR3 DNA reads TGTGCCAGCAGTTATGGGAACTACAATGAGCAGTTCTTC. Its protein product is CASSYGNYNEQFF.

There are a few counts of this clonotype. V and J are TRBV5-1 and TRBJ2-5; TRBD1 aligns across 9 bases. CDR1 is SGHRS, CDR2 YFSETQ, per germline. V was pared by 3 bases and J by 3 bases, with 6 bases of the junction left unmatched. The CDR3 has 15 amino acids. The CDR3 region is CASSWPDRGKETQYF. DNA of the CDR3: TGCGCCAGCAGCTGGCCGGACAGGGGCAAAGAGACCCAGTACTTC.

This clonotype was seen many times. The V gene is TRBV14, the J gene TRBJ2-5; D possibly corresponds to TRBD2 (6 bases). The CDR3 runs to 15 residues. Trimming cost V 5 bases and J 1 base, with 14 bases left between them. Looked up from germline, CDR1 is SGHDN and CDR2 is FVKESK. The CDR3 protein is CASSTSGTLQETQYF. DNA of the CDR3: TGTGCCAGCAGCACGTCCGGGACTCTCCAAGAGACCCAGTACTTC.

This clonotype was counted a few times. CDR3 sequence: CASSRPRGDSGGFNEQFF. DNA for the CDR3: TGTGCCAGCAGTCGGCCGAGGGGTGATAGCGGGGGATTTAATGAGCAGTTCTTC. This chain links TRBV7-9 with TRBJ2-1; TRBD2 matches at 9 bases. CDR1 SEHNR and CDR2 FQNEAQ come from the germline V gene (reference sequence). The CDR3 runs 18 residues. The V gene end was trimmed by 6 bases and the J gene end by 7 bases; junction bases not matched to a gene: 19.

This clonotype was found many times. The CDR3 loop is CASSDGLAGDEQFF. The CDR3 coding sequence is TGTGCCAGCAGTGACGGACTAGCGGGAGATGAGCAGTTCTTC. V and J are TRBV6-4 and TRBJ2-1, with 13 bases identical to TRBD2. Germline V CDR1 and CDR2: MRHNA, SNTAGT. Germline trimming cut 2 bases from V and 8 bases from J; bases unmatched to any gene: 0. This CDR3 is built from 14 residues.

This clonotype came up a few times. The chain recombines TRBV28 with TRBJ2-1; D is uncertain. The CDR3 sequence is 12 residues long. V lost 5 bases, J lost 5 bases, and 7 bases lay in between. Per germline, CDR1 MDHEN and CDR2 SYDVKM. CDR3 nucleotides: TGTGCCAGCAGTCCACAGCACAATGAGCAGTTCTTC. Its translation is CASSPQHNEQFF. Drawing the rest from reference TRBV28 and TRBJ2-1, the complete variable domain is DVKVTQSSRYLVKRTGEKVFLECVQDMDHENMFWYRQDPGLGLRLIYFSYDVKMKEKGDIPEGYSVSREKKERFSLILESASTNQTSMYLCASSPQHNEQFFGPGTRLTVL.

This clonotype was picked up many times. The V and J genes are TRBV7-9 and TRBJ2-3, with D possibly matching TRBD2 (5 bases). Looked up from germline, CDR1 is SEHNR and CDR2 is FQNEAQ (reference sequence). The CDR3 is 15 amino acids. Between the trimmed V and J ends, which lost 5 bases and 2 bases, there was a span of 14 bases. CDR3 coding DNA: TGTGCCAGCAGCACCGGGGAGACCCACACAGATACGCAGTATTTT. Translating it yields CASSTGETHTDTQYF.

This clonotype was counted many times. The CDR3 region is CASSTQGGPANEQFF. In nucleotides, the CDR3 is TGTGCCAGCAGTACACAGGGAGGCCCAGCCAATGAGCAGTTCTTC. V usage is TRBV27 and J usage is TRBJ2-1, with D possibly being TRBD1 or TRBD2 (6 bases each). Trimming removed 5 bases at V and 6 bases at J, with 17 bases between. The germline gives CDR1 MNHEY, CDR2 SMNVEV (reference sequence). The CDR3 length is 15 residues.

This clonotype was counted ten times or more. The chain has TRBV27 and TRBJ1-1; 8 nucleotides line up with TRBD1. Germline values: CDR1 MNHEY, CDR2 SMNVEV (reference sequence). Trimming took 4 bases from V and 6 from J; bases not matched to a gene: 7. This CDR3 has 14 amino acids. The CDR3 DNA sequence: TGTGCCAGCAGTTCCCGGACAGGGTATTCTGAAGCTTTCTTT. This sequence encodes CASSSRTGYSEAFF.

This clonotype came up many times. The rearrangement uses TRBV29-1 and TRBJ1-1; 7 bases agree with TRBD1. The germline V gene has CDR1 SQVTM and CDR2 ANQGSEA. J lost 0 bases, V lost 5 bases, and 3 bases had no gene match. The CDR3 runs to 13 residues. CDR3 in DNA: TGCAGCGTTTCGGACAGGTTGAACACTGAAGCTTTCTTT. Residues: CSVSDRLNTEAFF.

The sample holds many counts of this clonotype. The genes are TRBV11-2 and TRBJ1-4; tentative D call: TRBD1 (5 bases). The CDR3 totals 16 residues. Germline values: CDR1 SGHAT, CDR2 FQNNGV. Trimming cost V 1 base and J 7 bases, with 16 bases left between them. CDR3 amino acids: CASSLVNQGGSEKLFF. For the CDR3, the DNA is TGTGCCAGCAGCTTAGTGAACCAGGGTGGGAGTGAAAAACTGTTTTTT.

This clonotype was counted many times. The J gene is TRBJ2-7, the V gene TRBV7-9, with 11 bases that match TRBD2. Germline V gene lookup returns CDR1 SEHNR and CDR2 FQNEAQ (reference sequence). This CDR3 contains 13 residues. V shed 10 bases and J 6 bases; nucleotides not matched to a gene: 8. The CDR3 DNA sequence: TGTGCCACATCACTAGCGGGAGTAGGCGAGCAGTACTTC. Its protein is CATSLAGVGEQYF.

This chain joins TRBV7-9 and TRBJ2-7; D unclear. The germline V and J ends were trimmed by 5 bases and 5 bases, with 19 bases remaining between them. Germline CDR1 SEHNR, CDR2 FQNEAQ (reference sequence). CDR3 length: 15 amino acids. CDR3 sequence: CASSPSGPRVHEQYF. The CDR3 nucleotides are TGTGCCAGCAGCCCCAGTGGTCCCCGGGTCCACGAGCAGTACTTC.

The chain joins TRBV4-2 to TRBJ1-1; TRBD1 matches at 9 bases. Germline V gene sequence: CDR1 LGHNA, CDR2 YNFKEQ. The V and J ends lost 3 bases and 4 bases, in that order; junction bases with no gene match: 6. This CDR3 is built from 15 residues. The CDR3 protein is CASSQPGQGPTEAFF. The CDR3 DNA is TGTGCCAGCAGCCAGCCGGGACAGGGACCCACTGAAGCTTTCTTT.

The table lists this clonotype with a few counts. The genes are TRBV7-6 and TRBJ2-1, with 13 positions matching TRBD2. CDR3 length equals 16 residues. Germline values: CDR1 SGHVS, CDR2 FNYEAQ. V was clipped by 1 base and J by 7 bases; unmatched bases: 4. CDR3: CASSLGGLAGTNEQFF. In nucleotides, the CDR3 is TGTGCCAGCAGCTTAGGGGGACTAGCGGGAACAAATGAGCAGTTCTTC.